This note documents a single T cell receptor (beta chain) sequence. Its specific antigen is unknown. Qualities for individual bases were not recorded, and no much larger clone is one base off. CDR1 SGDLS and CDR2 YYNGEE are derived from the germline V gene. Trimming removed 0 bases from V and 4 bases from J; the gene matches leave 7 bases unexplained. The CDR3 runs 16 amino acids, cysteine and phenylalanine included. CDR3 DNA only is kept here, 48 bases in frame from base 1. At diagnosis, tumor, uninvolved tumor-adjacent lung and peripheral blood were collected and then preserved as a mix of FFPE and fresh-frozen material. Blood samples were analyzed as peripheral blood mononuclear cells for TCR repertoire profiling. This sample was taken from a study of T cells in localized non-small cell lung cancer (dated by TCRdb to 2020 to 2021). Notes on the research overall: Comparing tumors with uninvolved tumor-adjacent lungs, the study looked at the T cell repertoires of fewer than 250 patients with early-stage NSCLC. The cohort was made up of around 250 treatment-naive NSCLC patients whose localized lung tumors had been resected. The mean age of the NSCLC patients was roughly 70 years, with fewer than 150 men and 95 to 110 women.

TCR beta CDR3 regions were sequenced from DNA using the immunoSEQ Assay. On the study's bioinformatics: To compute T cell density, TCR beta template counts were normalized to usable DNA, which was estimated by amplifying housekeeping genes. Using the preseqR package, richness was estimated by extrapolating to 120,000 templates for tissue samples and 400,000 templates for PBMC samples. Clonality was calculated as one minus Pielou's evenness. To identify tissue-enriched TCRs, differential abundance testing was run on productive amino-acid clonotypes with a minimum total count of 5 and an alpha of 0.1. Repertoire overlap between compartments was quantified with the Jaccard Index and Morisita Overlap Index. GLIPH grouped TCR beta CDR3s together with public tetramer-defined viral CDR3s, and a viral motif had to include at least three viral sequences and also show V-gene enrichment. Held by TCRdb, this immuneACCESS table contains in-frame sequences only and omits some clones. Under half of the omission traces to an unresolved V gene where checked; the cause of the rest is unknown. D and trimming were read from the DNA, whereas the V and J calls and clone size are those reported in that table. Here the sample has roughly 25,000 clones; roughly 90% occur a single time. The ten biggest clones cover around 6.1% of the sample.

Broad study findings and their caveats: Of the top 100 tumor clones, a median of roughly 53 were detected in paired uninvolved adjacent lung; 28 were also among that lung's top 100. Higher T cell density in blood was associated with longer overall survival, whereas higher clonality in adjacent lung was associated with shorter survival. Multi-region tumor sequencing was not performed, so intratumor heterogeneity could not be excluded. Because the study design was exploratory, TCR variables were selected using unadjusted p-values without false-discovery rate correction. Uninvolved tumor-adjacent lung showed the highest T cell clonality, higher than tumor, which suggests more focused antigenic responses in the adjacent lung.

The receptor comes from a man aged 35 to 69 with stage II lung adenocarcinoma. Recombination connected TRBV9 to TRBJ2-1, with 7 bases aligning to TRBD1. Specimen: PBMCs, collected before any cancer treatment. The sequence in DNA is TGTGCCAGCAGCGTAGCGTACAGGGGCCGGTACAATGAGCAGTTCTTC. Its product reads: CASSVAYRGRYNEQFF.